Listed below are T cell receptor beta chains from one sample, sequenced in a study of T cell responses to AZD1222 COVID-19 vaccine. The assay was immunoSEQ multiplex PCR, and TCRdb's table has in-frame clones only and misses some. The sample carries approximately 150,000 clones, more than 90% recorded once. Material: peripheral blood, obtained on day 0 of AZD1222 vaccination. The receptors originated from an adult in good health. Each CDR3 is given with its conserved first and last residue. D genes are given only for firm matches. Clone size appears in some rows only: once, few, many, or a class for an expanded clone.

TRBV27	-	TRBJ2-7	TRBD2	CASSRPSGRWDEQYF	TGTGCCAGCAGTCGTCCCAGCGGGAGATGGGACGAGCAGTACTTC
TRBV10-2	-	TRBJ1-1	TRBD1	CASSEGQANTEAFF	TGCGCCAGCAGTGAAGGACAGGCGAACACTGAAGCTTTCTTT
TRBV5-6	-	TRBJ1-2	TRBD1	CASSFFPMNRDRGGYTF	TGTGCCAGCAGCTTCTTCCCTATGAACCGGGACAGAGGTGGCTACACCTTC
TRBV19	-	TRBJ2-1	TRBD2	CASTPGLAGEHEQFF	TGTGCCAGTACCCCGGGACTAGCGGGAGAACATGAGCAGTTCTTC
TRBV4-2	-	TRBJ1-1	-	CASKRDINMNTEAFF	TGTGCCAGCAAGAGGGACATCAACATGAACACTGAAGCTTTCTTT
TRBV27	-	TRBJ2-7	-	CASSAGNYEQYF	TGTGCCAGCAGCGCGGGAAACTACGAGCAGTACTTC
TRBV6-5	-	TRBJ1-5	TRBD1	CASSLGQGNNQPQHF	TGTGCCAGCAGTCTAGGACAGGGAAACAATCAGCCCCAGCATTTT
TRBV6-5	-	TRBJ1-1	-	CASSYEGMNTEAFF	TGTGCCAGCAGTTACGAGGGAATGAACACTGAAGCTTTCTTT
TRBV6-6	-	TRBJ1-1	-	CASSSPDSPEAFF	TGTGCCAGCAGTTCCCCCGACAGCCCTGAAGCTTTCTTT
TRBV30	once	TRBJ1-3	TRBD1	CAWGNRGRGISGNTIYF	TGTGCCTGGGGCAACAGGGGAAGAGGGATCTCTGGAAACACCATATATTTT
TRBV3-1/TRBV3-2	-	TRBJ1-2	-	CASSHRTDYGYTF	TGTGCCAGCAGCCATCGGACAGACTATGGCTACACCTTC
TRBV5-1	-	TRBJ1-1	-	CASSLAEGTEAFF	TGCGCCAGCAGCTTGGCCGAGGGGACTGAAGCTTTCTTT
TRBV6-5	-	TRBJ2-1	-	CASSYSKGAYNEQFF	TGTGCCAGCAGTTACTCGAAGGGAGCCTACAATGAGCAGTTCTTC
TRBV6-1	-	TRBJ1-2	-	CASREGMGLNYGYTF	TGTGCCAGCAGGGAAGGGATGGGCCTAAACTATGGCTACACCTTC
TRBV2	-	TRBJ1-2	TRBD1	CASSARDSQNYGYTF	TGTGCCAGCAGCGCACGGGACAGCCAGAACTATGGCTACACCTTC
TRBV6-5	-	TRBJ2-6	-	CASRGFSGANVLTF	TGTGCCAGCAGAGGTTTCTCTGGGGCCAACGTCCTGACTTTC
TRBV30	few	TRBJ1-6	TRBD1	CAATGGDDSPLHF	TGTGCCGCCACAGGGGGTGACGATTCACCCCTCCACTTT
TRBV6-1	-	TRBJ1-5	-	CASSEASSNQPQHF	TGTGCCAGCAGTGAAGCTAGTAGCAATCAGCCCCAGCATTTT
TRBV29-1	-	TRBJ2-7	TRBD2	CSVEEFGRETPKEQYF	TGCAGCGTTGAAGAGTTCGGGCGGGAGACACCGAAGGAGCAGTACTTC
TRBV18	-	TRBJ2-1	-	CASSPQAGNEQFF	TGTGCCAGCTCGCCCCAGGCGGGGAATGAGCAGTTCTTC
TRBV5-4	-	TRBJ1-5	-	CASSCTAFWSNQPQHF	TGTGCCAGCAGCTGCACAGCCTTTTGGAGCAATCAGCCCCAGCATTTT
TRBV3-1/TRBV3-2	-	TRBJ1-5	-	CGAGDGNQPQHF	TGTGGGGCAGGTGATGGCAATCAGCCCCAGCATTTT